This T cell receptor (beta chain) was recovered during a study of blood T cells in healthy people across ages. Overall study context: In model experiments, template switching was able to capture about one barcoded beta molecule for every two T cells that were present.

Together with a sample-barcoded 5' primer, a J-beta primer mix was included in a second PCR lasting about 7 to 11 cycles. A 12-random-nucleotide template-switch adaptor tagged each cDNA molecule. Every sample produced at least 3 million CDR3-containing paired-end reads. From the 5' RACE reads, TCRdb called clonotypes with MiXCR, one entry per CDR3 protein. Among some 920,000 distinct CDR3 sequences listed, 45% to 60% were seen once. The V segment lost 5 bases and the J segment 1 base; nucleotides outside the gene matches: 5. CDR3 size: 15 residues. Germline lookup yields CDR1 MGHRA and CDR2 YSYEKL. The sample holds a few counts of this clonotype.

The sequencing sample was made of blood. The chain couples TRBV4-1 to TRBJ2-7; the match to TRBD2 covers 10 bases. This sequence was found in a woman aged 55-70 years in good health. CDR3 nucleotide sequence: TGCGCCAGCAGCTTCCGACTAGCGGGTTCCTACGAGCAGTACTTC. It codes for CASSFRLAGSYEQYF.